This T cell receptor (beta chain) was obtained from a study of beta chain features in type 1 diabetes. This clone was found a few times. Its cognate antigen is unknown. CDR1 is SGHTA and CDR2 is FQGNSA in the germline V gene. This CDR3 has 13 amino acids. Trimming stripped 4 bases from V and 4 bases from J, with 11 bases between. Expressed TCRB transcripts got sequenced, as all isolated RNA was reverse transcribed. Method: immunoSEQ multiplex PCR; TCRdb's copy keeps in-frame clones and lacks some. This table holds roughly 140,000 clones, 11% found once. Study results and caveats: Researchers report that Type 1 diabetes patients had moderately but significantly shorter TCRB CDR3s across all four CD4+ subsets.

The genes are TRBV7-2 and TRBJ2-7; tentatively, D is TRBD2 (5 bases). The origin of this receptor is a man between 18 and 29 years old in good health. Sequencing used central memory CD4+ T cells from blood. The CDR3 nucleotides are TGTGCCAGCAGCTCAAAACCGGGGTACGAGCAGTACTTC. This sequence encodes CASSSKPGYEQYF. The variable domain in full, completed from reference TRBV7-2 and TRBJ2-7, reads GAGVSQSPSNKVTEKGKDVELRCDPISGHTALYWYRQSLGQGLEFLIYFQGNSAPDKSGLPSDRFSAERTGGSVSTLTIQRTQQEDSAVYLCASSSKPGYEQYFGPGTRLTVT.